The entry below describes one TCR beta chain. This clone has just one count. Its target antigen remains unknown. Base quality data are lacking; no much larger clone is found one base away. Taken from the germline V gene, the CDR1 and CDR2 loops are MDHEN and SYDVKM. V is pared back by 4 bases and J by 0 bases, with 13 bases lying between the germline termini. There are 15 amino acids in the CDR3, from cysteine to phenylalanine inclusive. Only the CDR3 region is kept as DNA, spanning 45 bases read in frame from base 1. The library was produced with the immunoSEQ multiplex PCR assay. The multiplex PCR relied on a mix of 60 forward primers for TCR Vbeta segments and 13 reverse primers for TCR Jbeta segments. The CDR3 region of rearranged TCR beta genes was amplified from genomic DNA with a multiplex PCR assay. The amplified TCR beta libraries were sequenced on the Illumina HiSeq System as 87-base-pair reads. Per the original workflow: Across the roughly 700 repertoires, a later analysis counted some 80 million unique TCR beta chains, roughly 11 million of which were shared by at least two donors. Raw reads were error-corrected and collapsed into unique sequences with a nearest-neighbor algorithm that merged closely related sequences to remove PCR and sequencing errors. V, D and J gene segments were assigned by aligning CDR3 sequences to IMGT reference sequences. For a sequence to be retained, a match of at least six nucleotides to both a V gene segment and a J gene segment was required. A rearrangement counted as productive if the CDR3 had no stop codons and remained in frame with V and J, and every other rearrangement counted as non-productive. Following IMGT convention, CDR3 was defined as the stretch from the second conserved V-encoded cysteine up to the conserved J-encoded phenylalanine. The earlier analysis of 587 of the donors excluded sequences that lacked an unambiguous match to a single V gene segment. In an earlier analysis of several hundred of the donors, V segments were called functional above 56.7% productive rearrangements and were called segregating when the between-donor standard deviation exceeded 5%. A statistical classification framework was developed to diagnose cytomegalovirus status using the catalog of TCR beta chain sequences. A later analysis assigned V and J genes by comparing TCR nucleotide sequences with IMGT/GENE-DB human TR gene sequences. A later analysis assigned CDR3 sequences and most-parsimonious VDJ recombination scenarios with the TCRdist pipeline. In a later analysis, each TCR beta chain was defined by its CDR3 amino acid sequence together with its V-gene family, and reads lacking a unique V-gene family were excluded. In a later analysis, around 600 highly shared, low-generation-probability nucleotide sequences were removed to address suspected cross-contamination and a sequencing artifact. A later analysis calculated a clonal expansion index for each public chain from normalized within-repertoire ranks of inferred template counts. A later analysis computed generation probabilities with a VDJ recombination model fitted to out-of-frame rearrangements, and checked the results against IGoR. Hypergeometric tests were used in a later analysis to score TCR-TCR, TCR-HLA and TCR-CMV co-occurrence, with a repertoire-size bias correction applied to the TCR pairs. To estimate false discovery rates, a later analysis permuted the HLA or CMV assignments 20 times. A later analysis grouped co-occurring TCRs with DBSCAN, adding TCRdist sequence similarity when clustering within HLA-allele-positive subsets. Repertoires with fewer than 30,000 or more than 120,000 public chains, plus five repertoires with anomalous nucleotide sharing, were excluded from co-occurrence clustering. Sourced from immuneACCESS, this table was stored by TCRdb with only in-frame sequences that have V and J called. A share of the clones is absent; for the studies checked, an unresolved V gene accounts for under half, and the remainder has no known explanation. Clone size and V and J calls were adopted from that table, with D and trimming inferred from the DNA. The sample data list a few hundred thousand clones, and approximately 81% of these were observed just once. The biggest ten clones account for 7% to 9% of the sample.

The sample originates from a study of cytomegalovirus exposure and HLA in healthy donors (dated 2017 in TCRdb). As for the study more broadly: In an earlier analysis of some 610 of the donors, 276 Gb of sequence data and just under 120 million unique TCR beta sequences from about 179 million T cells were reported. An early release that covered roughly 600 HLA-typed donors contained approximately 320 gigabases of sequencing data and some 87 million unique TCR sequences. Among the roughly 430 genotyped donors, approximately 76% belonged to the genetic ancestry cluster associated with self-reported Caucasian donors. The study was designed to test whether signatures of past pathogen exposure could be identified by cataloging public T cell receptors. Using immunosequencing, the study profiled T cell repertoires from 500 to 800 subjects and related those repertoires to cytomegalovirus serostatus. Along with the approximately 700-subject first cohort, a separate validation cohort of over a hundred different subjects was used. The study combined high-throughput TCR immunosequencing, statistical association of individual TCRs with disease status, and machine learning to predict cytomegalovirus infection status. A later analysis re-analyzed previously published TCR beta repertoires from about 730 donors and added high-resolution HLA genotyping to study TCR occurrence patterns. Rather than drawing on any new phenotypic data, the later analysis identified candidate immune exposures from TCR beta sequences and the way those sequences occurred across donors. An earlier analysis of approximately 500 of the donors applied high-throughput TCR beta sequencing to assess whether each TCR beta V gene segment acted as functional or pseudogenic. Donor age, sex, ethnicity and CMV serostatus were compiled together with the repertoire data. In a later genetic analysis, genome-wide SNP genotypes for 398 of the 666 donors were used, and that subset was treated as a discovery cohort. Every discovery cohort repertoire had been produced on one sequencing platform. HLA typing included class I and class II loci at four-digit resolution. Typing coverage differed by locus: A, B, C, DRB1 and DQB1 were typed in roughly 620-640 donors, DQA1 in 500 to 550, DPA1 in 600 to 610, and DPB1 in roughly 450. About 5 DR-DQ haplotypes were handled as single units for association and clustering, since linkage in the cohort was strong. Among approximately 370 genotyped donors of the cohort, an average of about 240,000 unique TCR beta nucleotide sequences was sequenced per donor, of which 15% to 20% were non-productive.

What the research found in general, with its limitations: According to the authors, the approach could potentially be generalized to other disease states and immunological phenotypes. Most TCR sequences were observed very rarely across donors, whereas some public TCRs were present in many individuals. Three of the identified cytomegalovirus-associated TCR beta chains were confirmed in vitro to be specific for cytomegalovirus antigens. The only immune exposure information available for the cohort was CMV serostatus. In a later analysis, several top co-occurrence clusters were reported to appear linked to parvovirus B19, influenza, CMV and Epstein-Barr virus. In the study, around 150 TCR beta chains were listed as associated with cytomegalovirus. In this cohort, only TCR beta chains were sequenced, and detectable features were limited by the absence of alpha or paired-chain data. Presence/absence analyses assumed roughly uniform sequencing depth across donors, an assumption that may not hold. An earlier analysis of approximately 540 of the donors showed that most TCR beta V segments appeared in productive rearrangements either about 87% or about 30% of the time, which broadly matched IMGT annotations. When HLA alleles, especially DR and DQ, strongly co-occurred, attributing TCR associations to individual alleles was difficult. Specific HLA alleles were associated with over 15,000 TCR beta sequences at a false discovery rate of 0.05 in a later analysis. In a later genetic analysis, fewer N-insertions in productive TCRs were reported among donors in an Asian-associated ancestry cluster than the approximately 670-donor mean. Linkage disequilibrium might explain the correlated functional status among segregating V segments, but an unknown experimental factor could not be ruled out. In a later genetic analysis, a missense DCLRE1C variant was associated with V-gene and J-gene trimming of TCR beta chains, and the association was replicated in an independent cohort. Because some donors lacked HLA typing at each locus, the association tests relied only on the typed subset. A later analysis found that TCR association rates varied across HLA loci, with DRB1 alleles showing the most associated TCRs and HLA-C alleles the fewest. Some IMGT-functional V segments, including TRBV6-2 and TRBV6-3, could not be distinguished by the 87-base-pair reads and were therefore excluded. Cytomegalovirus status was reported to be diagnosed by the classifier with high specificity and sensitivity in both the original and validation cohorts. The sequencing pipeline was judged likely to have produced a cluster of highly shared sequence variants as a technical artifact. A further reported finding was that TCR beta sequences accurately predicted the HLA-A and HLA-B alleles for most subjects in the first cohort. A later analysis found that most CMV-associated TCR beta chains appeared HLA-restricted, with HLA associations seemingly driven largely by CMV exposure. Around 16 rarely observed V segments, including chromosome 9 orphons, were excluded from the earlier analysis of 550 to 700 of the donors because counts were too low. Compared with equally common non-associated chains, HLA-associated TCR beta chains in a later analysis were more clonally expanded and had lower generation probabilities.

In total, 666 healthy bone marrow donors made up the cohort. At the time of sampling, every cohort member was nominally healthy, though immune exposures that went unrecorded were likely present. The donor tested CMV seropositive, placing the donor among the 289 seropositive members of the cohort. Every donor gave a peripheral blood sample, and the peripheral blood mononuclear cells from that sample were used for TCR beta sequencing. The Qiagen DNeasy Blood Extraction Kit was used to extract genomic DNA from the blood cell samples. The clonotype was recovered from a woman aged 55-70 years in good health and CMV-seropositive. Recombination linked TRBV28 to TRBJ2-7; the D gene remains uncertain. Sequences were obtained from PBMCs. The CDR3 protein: CASSSRGRFSYEQYF. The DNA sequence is TGTGCCAGCAGTTCTCGAGGTCGATTCTCCTACGAGCAGTACTTC. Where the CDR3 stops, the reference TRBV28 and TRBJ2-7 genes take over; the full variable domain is DVKVTQSSRYLVKRTGEKVFLECVQDMDHENMFWYRQDPGLGLRLIYFSYDVKMKEKGDIPEGYSVSREKKERFSLILESASTNQTSMYLCASSSRGRFSYEQYFGPGTRLTVT.